This passage covers 3 T cell receptor beta chains from one sample sequenced in a study of blood T cells in healthy people across ages. Sample-barcoded 5' priming and a J-beta primer mix drove a second PCR of about 7 to 12 cycles. Using its own MiXCR run on the 5' RACE reads, TCRdb lists one record per CDR3 protein. The sample has approximately 1.5 million distinct CDR3 sequences, approximately 39% seen once; the top ten hold under 5%. The sequenced material came from blood. Receptors originate from a woman aged 18-35 years in good health.

In this sample, this clonotype turned up a few times. The CDR3 nucleotides are TGTGCCAGCAGCGTATCCCCCCACTCCTACGAGCAGTACTTC. This translates into CASSVSPHSYEQYF. This chain uses TRBV9 with TRBJ2-7; D call uncertain. Germline V gene data show CDR1 as SGDLS and CDR2 as YYNGEE. CDR3 length: 14 residues. V lost 1 base and J 0 bases, leaving 8 bases between the germline ends.

The chain links TRBV12-3 or TRBV12-4 to TRBJ1-4, with a tentative D call TRBD1 (6 bases). The CDR3 runs 11 residues. The germline V and J ends were trimmed by 6 bases and 14 bases, with 13 bases remaining between them. In DNA, the CDR3 is TGTGCCAGCAGCTGGGGGGCAGTTCTGTTTTTT. This encodes CASSWGAVLFF.

The rearrangement joins TRBV28 to TRBJ1-1, with D possibly TRBD1 on 5 matching bases. The CDR3 length is 14 residues. Trimming removed 10 bases from V and 4 bases from J, with 19 bases in between. Germline V lookup: CDR1 MDHEN, CDR2 SYDVKM. This CDR3 reads CAIRQTLGFTEAFF. The CDR3 DNA reads as TGTGCCATAAGACAGACTCTGGGGTTCACTGAAGCTTTCTTT.